This T cell receptor beta chain emerged from a study of neurological immune-mediated disorders. The unsorted libraries were produced from 2 million PBMCs held at -80 C. CDR1 is SGHRS and CDR2 is YFSETQ in the germline V gene. V was pared by 0 bases and J by 0 bases, with 10 bases between. The CDR3 has 16 amino acids. MiXCR, run by TCRdb on the 5' RACE reads, gives a single entry per CDR3 protein. The sample gives approximately 23,000 distinct CDR3 sequences, 8.5% to 12% of which show up once; about 20% is in the top ten. This clonotype was detected many times. This sequence originates from a woman aged 60-70 years with HTLV-1-associated myelopathy (HAM/TSP). Input material: PBMCs. V and J are TRBV5-1 and TRBJ2-1; tentatively, D is TRBD2 (5 bases). CDR3 residues: CASSLVGVASYNEQFF. The CDR3 coding sequence is TGCGCCAGCAGCTTGGTCGGGGTCGCCTCCTACAATGAGCAGTTCTTC.